The count of the clone carrying this TCR beta chain is one. Its specificity is unknown. Germline V gene data show CDR1 as LNHDA and CDR2 as SQIVND (reference sequence). The V gene lost 6 bases and the J gene lost 4 bases, with 17 bases spanning the gap. This CDR3 is 15 amino acids long. The data were taken from a study of vaccination and CD4 T cells after COVID-19. Study as a whole: The study enrolled six male and four female convalescents, two of whom were Hispanic. Investigators took post-vaccine samples a median 72 days after dose two, within a range of 14 to 241. Findings and limits, study-wide: Sampling was limited to relatively few convalescent patients, with no early post-infection timepoints studied.

Sample treatment: approximately 11-day PBMC culture with coronavirus spike peptide pools or control peptides (ViraFEST assay). Both day 3 and day 7 involved replacing half of the medium with fresh IL-2 medium. Sequence data for DNA of cultured CD4+ T cells were generated by the Oncomine TCR Beta short-read assay. TCRdb re-analysed the PCR reads in MiXCR, keeping a single row per CDR3 protein. The sample consists of around 16,000 distinct CDR3 sequences, roughly 54% of them appearing once. The chain is built from TRBV19 and TRBJ2-3; D tentatively fits TRBD1 or TRBD2 (5 bases each). The sample consisted of CD4+ T cells from blood, cultured in vitro, taken before SARS-CoV-2 vaccination. The sequence was collected from a human donor who had recovered from COVID-19. The CDR3 coding sequence is TGTGCCAGTAGAACTACCAGGGACCCCGCAGATACGCAGTATTTT. Its protein product is CASRTTRDPADTQYF.